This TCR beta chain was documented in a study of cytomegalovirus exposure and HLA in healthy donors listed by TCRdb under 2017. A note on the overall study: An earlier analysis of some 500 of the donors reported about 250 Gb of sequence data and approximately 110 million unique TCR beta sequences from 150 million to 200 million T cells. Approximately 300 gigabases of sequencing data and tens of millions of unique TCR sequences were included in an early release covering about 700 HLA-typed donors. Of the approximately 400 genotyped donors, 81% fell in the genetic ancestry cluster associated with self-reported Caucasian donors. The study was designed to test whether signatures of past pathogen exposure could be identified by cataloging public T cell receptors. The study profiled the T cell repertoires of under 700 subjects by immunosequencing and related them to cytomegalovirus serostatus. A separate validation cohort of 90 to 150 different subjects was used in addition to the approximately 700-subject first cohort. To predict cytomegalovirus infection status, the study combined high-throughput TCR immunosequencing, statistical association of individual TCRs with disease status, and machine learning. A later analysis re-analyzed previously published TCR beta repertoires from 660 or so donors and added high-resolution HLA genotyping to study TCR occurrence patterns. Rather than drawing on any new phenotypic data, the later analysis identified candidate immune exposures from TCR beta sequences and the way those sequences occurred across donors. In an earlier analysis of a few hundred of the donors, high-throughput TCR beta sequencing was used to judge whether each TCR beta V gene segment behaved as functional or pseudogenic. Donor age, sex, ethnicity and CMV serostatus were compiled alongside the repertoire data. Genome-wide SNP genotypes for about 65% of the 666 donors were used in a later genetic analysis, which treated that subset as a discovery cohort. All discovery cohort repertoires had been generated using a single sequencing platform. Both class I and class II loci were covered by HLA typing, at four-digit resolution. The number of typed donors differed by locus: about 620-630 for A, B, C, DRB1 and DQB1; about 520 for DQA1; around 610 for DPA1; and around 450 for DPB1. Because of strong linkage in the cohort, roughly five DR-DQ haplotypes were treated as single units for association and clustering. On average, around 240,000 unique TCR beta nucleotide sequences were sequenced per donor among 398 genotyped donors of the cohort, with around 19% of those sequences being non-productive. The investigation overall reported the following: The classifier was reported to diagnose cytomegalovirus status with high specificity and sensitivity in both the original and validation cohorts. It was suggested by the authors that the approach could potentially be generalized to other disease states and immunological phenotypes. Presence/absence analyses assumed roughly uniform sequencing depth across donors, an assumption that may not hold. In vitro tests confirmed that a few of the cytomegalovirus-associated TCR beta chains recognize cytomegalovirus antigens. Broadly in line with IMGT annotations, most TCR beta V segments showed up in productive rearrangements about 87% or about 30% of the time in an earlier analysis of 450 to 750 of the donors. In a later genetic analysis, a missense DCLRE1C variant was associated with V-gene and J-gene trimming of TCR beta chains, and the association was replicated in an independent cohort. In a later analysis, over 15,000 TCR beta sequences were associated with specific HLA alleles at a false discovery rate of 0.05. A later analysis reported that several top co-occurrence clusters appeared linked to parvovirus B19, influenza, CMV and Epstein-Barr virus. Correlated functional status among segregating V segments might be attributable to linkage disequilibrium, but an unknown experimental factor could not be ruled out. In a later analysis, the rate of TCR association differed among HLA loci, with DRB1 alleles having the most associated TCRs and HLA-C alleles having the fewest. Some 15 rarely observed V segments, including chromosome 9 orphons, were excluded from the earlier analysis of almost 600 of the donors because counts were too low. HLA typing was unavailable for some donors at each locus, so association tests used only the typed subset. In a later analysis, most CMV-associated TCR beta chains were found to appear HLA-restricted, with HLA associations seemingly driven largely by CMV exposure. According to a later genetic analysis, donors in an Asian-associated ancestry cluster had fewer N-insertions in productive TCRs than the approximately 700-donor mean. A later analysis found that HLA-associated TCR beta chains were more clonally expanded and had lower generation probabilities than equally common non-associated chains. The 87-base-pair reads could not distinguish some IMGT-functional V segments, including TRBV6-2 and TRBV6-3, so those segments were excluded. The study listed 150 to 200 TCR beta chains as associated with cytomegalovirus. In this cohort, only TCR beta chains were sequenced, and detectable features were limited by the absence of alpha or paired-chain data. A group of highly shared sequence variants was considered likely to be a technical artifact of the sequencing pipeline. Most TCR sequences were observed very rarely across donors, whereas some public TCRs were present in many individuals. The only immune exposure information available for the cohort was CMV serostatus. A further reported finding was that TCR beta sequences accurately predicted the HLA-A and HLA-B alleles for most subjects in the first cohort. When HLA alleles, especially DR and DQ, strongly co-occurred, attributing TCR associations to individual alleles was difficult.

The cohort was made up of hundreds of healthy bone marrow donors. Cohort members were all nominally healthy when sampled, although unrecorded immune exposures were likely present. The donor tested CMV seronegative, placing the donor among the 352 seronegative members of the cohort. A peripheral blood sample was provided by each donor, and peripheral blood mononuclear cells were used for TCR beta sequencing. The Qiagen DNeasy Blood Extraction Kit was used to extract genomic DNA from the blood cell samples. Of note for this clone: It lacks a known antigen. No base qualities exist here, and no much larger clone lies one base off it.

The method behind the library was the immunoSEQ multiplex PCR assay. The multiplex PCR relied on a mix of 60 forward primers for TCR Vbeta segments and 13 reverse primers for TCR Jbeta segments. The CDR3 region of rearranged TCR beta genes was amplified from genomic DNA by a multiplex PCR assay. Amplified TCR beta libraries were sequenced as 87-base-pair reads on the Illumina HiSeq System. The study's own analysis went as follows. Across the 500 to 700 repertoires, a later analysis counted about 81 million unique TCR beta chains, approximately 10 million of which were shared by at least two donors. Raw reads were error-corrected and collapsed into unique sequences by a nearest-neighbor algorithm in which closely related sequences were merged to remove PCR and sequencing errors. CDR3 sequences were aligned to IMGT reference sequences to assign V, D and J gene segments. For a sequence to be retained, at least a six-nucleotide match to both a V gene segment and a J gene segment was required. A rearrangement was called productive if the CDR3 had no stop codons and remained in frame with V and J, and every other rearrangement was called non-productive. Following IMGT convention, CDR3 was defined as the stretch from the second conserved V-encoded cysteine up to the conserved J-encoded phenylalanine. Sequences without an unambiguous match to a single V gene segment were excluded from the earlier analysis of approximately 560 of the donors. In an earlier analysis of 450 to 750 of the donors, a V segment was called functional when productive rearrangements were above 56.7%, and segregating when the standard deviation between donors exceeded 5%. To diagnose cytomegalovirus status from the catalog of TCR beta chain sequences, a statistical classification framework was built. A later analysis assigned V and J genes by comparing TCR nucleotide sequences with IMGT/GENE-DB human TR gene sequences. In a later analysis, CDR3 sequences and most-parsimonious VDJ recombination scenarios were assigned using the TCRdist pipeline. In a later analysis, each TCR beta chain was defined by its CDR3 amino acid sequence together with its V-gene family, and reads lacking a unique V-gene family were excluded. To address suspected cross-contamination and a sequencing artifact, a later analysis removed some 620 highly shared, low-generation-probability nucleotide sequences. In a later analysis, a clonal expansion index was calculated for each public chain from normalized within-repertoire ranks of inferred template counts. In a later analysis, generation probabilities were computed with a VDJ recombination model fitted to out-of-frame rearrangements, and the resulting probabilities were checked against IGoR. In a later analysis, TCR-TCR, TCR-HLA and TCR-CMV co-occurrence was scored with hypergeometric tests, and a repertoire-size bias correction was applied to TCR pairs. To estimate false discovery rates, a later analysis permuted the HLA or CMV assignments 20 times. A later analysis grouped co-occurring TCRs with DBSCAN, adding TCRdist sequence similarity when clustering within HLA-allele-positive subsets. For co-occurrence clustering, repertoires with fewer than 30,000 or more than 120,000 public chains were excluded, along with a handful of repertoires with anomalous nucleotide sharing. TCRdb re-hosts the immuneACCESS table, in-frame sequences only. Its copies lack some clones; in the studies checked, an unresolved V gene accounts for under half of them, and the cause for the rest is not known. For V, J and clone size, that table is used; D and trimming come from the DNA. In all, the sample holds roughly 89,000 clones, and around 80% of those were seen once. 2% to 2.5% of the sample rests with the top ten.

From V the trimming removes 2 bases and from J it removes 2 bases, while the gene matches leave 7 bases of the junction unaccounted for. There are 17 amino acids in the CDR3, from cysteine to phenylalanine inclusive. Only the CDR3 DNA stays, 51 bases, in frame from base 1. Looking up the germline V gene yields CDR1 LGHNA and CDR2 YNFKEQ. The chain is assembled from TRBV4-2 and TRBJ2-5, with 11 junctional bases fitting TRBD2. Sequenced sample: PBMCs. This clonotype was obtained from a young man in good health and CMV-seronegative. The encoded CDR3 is CASSQSLAGGGQETQYF. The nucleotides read TGTGCCAGCAGCCAAAGCCTAGCGGGAGGAGGACAAGAGACCCAGTACTTC.